These 4 T cell receptor beta chains share one sample of origin, sequenced in a study of blood T cells in healthy people across ages. Alongside a J-beta primer mix, a sample-barcoded 5' primer served in a second PCR lasting roughly 6 to 12 cycles. TCRdb redid the calling of the 5' RACE reads with MiXCR, one entry per CDR3 protein. This repertoire shows 1.5 million or so distinct CDR3 sequences, approximately 38% found once; its top ten account for less than 8%. Material for sequencing was blood. These receptors were collected from a woman younger than 30 in good health.

This clonotype has more than one count but fewer than ten. CDR3 sequence reads: CASSKAAPGPSGRTDTQYF. The CDR3 DNA follows: TGTGCCAGCAGCAAAGCAGCTCCGGGCCCTAGCGGACGCACAGATACGCAGTATTTT. This rearrangement joins TRBV21-1 to TRBJ2-3; TRBD2 is the table's D call and was not checked against the DNA. TRBV21-1 is a documented pseudogene. CDR3 length: 19 residues.

The chain has TRBV6-1 and TRBJ1-2; TRBD1 might be the D (5 bases). In germline, CDR1 is MNHNS, CDR2 SASEGT. Trimming stripped 5 bases from V and 7 bases from J, with 8 bases between. The CDR3 is made up of 11 amino acids. CDR3 protein: CASSQTVGYTF. The CDR3 DNA sequence: TGTGCCAGCAGTCAGACAGTTGGCTACACCTTC.

This clonotype was observed a handful of times. This chain uses TRBV3-1 with TRBJ2-7; 9 bases map to TRBD2. The CDR3 length is 14 residues. CDR1 LGHDT and CDR2 YNNKEL come from the germline V gene (reference sequence). Losses at the gene ends were 1 base for V and 6 bases for J; bases not matched to a gene: 4. CDR3 in amino acids: CASSQGGRAGEQYF. CDR3 DNA: TGTGCCAGCAGCCAAGGCGGGAGGGCCGGCGAGCAGTACTTC.

The chain has TRBV21-1 and TRBJ2-7; TRBD1, the table's D call, was not compared with the DNA. TRBV21-1 is marked as a pseudogene. The CDR3 length is 14 residues. CDR3: CASCRDLSSCEQYF. The CDR3 nucleotides are TGTGCCAGCTGCCGGGACCTATCCTCCTGCGAGCAGTACTTC.